A single sample gave rise to the 15 T cell receptor beta chains below, sequenced in a study of blood T cell repertoires in COVID-19. Profiled with immunoSEQ multiplex PCR; TCRdb holds only in-frame clones, not every one. The data show around 280,000 clones, 75% to 90% seen once. The sequencing input was peripheral blood. These receptors all stem from a woman aged 45-65 years who had recovered from COVID-19.

The chain couples TRBV28 to TRBJ2-1; tentative D call: TRBD2 (6 bases). Germline V gives CDR1 MDHEN, CDR2 SYDVKM. The CDR3 covers 12 residues. Trimming took 2 bases from V and 7 from J, leaving 6 bases between them. Written as DNA, the CDR3 is TGTGCCAGCAGTTTACGGGGGAATGAGCAGTTCTTC. It translates to CASSLRGNEQFF.

The J gene is TRBJ2-2, the V gene TRBV30, with unresolved D. Trimming removed 3 bases at V and 5 bases at J, with 19 bases between. CDR3 size: 16 residues. From germline, CDR1 is GTSNPN and CDR2 SVGIG (reference sequence). In DNA, the CDR3 is TGTGCCTGGAGGATGGGTGTGAACTGGCGGACCGGGGAGCTGTTTTTT. This translates into CAWRMGVNWRTGELFF.

This clone was seen only a few times. This chain links TRBV2 with TRBJ1-6, with D perhaps TRBD1 (5 bases). Trimming stripped 0 bases from V and 9 bases from J, with 15 bases between. The germline gives CDR1 SNHLY, CDR2 FYNNEI. The CDR3 covers 16 residues. The DNA of the CDR3 is TGTGCCAGCAGTGAAGCGCTTTCAGGGAACGGTTCACCCCTCCACTTT. This sequence encodes CASSEALSGNGSPLHF. Combining the CDR3 with reference TRBV2 and TRBJ1-6 gives the whole variable domain EPEVTQTPSHQVTQMGQEVILRCVPISNHLYFYWYRQILGQKVEFLVSFYNNEISEKSEIFDDQFSVERPDGSNFTLKIRSTKLEDSAMYFCASSEALSGNGSPLHFGNGTRLTVT.

The rearrangement uses TRBV5-4 and TRBJ2-2; TRBD2 matches at 8 bases. The V gene end was trimmed by 4 bases and the J gene end by 7 bases; junction bases not matched to a gene: 6. The CDR3 consists of 14 residues. Germline V gene data show CDR1 as SGHNT and CDR2 as YYREEE (reference sequence). CDR3 sequence: CASSTGGPIGELFF. The CDR3 region has the DNA TGTGCCAGCAGCACGGGGGGGCCGATCGGGGAGCTGTTTTTT.

The chain has TRBV6-5 and TRBJ1-2; TRBD1 matches 9 bases. In germline, CDR1 is MNHEY, CDR2 SVGAGI. V lost 6 bases, J lost 8 bases, and 7 bases stayed unmatched. The CDR3 totals 13 residues. The CDR3, as DNA: TGTGCCAGCAGATGGACAGGGGTTGGAGGCTACACCTTC. Its protein product is CASRWTGVGGYTF.

V and J are TRBV13 and TRBJ1-1; D is perhaps TRBD1 (6 bases). V lost 3 bases, J lost 7 bases, and 12 bases lay in between. The CDR3 extends over 13 amino acids. The V gene's germline CDR1 is PRHDT and CDR2 FYEKMQ (reference sequence). CDR3 amino acids: CASSFPGGREAFF. The CDR3 coding sequence is TGTGCCAGCAGCTTCCCTGGGGGCCGTGAAGCTTTCTTT. Full variable domain (rest looked up from reference TRBV13 and TRBJ1-1): AAGVIQSPRHLIKEKRETATLKCYPIPRHDTVYWYQQGPGQDPQFLISFYEKMQSDKGSIPDRFSAQQFSDYHSELNMSSLELGDSALYFCASSFPGGREAFFGQGTRLTVV.

This clone was picked up one time. The chain joins TRBV5-1 to TRBJ2-7, with a possible D match to TRBD1 (6 bases). Trimming took off 6 bases at V and 5 bases at J, with 12 bases between the two ends. The germline gives CDR1 SGHRS, CDR2 YFSETQ. CDR3 length: 12 residues. This chain's CDR3 is CASKLQGNEQYF. CDR3 DNA: TGCGCCAGCAAGTTACAGGGAAACGAGCAGTACTTC. Full variable domain (remainder filled in from reference TRBV5-1 and TRBJ2-7): KAGVTQTPRYLIKTRGQQVTLSCSPISGHRSVSWYQQTPGQGLQFLFEYFSETQRNKGNFPGRFSGRQFSNSRSEMNVSTLELGDSALYLCASKLQGNEQYFGPGTRLTVT.

This chain connects TRBV28 to TRBJ2-5, with TRBD2 matching 8 bases. This CDR3 comprises 19 residues. CDR1 and CDR2 from the germline V gene are MDHEN and SYDVKM. Germline trimming cut 7 bases from V and 0 bases from J; bases unmatched to any gene: 19. CDR3 nucleotides: TGTGCCAGCACTGGGGGCGGGAGGCCACTCACCCGGTACCAAGAGACCCAGTACTTC. Protein sequence: CASTGGGRPLTRYQETQYF.

The J gene is TRBJ2-3, the V gene TRBV28, with 11 bases aligning to TRBD2. CDR3 length: 17 amino acids. Trimming took 4 bases from V and 2 from J; bases not matched to a gene: 8. The germline V gene has CDR1 MDHEN and CDR2 SYDVKM. CDR3 sequence reads: CASSSRLAGLFTDTQYF. Written as DNA, the CDR3 is TGTGCCAGCAGTTCCCGACTAGCGGGACTTTTCACAGATACGCAGTATTTT.

This clone turned up a few times. The junction and the germline gene differ at one end; a read error may be behind it. J is TRBJ2-3 and V is TRBV11-2; 9 bases align to TRBD2. The CDR3 spans 14 residues. Per the germline V gene, CDR1 is SGHAT and CDR2 is FQNNGV. In DNA form, the CDR3 reads TGTGCCAGCAGCTTAGAATTGTCGGCTAGCGGGAATACTTTT. Its translation is CASSLELSASGNTF.

V and J are TRBV5-1 and TRBJ1-1; no definite D call. The CDR3 contains 16 residues. Trimming pared 0 bases from V and 1 base from J, leaving 13 bases between. Germline assignment: CDR1 SGHRS and CDR2 YFSETQ. The chain's CDR3 is CASSLEPNRGNTEAFF. The DNA for the CDR3 is TGCGCCAGCAGCTTGGAGCCTAATCGGGGGAACACTGAAGCTTTCTTT.

This rearrangement joins TRBV19 to TRBJ1-6, with D possibly being TRBD1 (6 bases). Germline V CDR1 and CDR2: LNHDA, SQIVND (reference sequence). V was clipped by 5 bases and J by 0 bases, with 14 bases between them. The CDR3 length is 17 residues. The CDR3 protein is CASSVFTGSSYNSPLHF. The CDR3, as DNA: TGTGCCAGTAGTGTCTTCACAGGGAGCTCCTATAATTCACCCCTCCACTTT.

CDR3 sequence reads: CASEKGQGEKLFF. The CDR3 nucleotides are TGTGCCAGCGAGAAGGGACAGGGGGAAAAACTGTTTTTT. The chain is built from TRBV2 and TRBJ1-4, with 10 bases identical to TRBD1. J gave up 8 bases and V 8 bases, and 5 bases lay outside the gene matches. CDR1 and CDR2 from the germline V gene are SNHLY and FYNNEI. The CDR3 totals 13 residues.

The chain carries TRBV19 and TRBJ2-2; possible D gene TRBD2, 6 bases. Trimming pared 1 base from V and 7 bases from J, leaving 13 bases between. The V gene's germline CDR1 is LNHDA and CDR2 SQIVND (reference sequence). This CDR3 has 15 residues. The CDR3, as DNA: TGTGCCAGTAGTATAGTTGCTAGCGTGAACGGGGAGCTGTTTTTT. Protein: CASSIVASVNGELFF.

This clone showed up just once. The genes are TRBV27 and TRBJ2-1; unclear D gene. The CDR3 extends over 15 amino acids. CDR1 is MNHEY and CDR2 is SMNVEV in the germline V gene (reference sequence). V was shortened by 2 bases and J by 0 bases, with 8 bases between the two germline ends. The CDR3 loop reads CASSLGSSSYNEQFF. As DNA, the CDR3 is TGTGCCAGCAGTTTAGGTAGTAGCTCCTACAATGAGCAGTTCTTC.